These 5 T cell receptor beta chains share one sample of origin, sequenced in a study of high-grade serous ovarian cancer treatment subgroups. Assay: immunoSEQ multiplex PCR; the TCRdb copy retains only in-frame clones and omits some. The sample yields some 8,000 clones, about 75% seen once. The tumor samples were collected prior to definitive surgery or chemotherapy. Sequenced material: tumor tissue. These receptors all stem from a human donor with high-grade serous ovarian cancer.

The chain recombines TRBV6-5 with TRBJ2-1; 8 positions agree with TRBD2. Germline CDR1 is MNHEY and CDR2 is SVGAGI. J was trimmed by 7 bases and V by 0 bases; bases with no gene match: 5. The CDR3 totals 15 residues. This CDR3 is CASSYSTGGMNEQFF. The DNA of the CDR3 is TGTGCCAGCAGTTACTCAACGGGAGGGATGAATGAGCAGTTCTTC.

This clone was detected once. The V gene is TRBV30, the J gene TRBJ1-1; 8 positions match TRBD1. From germline, CDR1 is GTSNPN and CDR2 SVGIG (reference sequence). The V gene end was trimmed by 7 bases and the J gene end by 1 base; junction bases not matched to a gene: 11. The CDR3 has 15 amino acids. CDR3 nucleotides: TGTGCCTTCAAACAGGGGGAGTTTGGGAACACTGAAGCTTTCTTT. Amino acids: CAFKQGEFGNTEAFF.

The chain joins TRBV18 to TRBJ1-5, with TRBD1 identical over 9 bases. The ends lost 2 bases at V and 7 bases at J; junction bases unmatched: 6. The CDR3 loop spans 15 amino acids. The V gene's germline CDR1 is KGHSH and CDR2 LQKENI. CDR3 loop: CASSPDGQGWQPQHF. CDR3 in DNA: TGTGCCAGCTCACCAGATGGACAGGGGTGGCAGCCCCAGCATTTT. Complete variable domain (other parts from reference TRBV18 and TRBJ1-5): NAGVMQNPRHLVRRRGQEARLRCSPMKGHSHVYWYRQLPEEGLKFMVYLQKENIIDESGMPKERFSAEFPKEGPSILRIQQVVRGDSAAYFCASSPDGQGWQPQHFGDGTRLSIL.

This clone appeared a few times. The gene calls are TRBV12-5 and TRBJ1-1; tentative D call: TRBD1 (6 bases). CDR3 length: 13 amino acids. From germline, CDR1 is LGHNT and CDR2 FRNRAP. V dropped 5 bases and J dropped 5 bases, with 12 bases sitting between them. The CDR3, as DNA: TGTGCTAGTGGTCCCGGACAGAGAACTGAAGCTTTCTTT. This sequence encodes CASGPGQRTEAFF.

This clone was seen a handful of times. This chain joins TRBV4-1 and TRBJ2-2; 10 nucleotides match TRBD1. CDR3 length: 15 residues. Germline assignment: CDR1 MGHRA and CDR2 YSYEKL. J gave up 7 bases and V 7 bases, and 9 bases lay outside the gene matches. The DNA of the CDR3 is TGCGCCAGCACCCCCAGACAGGGGGCTGTCGGGGAGCTGTTTTTT. Residues: CASTPRQGAVGELFF.